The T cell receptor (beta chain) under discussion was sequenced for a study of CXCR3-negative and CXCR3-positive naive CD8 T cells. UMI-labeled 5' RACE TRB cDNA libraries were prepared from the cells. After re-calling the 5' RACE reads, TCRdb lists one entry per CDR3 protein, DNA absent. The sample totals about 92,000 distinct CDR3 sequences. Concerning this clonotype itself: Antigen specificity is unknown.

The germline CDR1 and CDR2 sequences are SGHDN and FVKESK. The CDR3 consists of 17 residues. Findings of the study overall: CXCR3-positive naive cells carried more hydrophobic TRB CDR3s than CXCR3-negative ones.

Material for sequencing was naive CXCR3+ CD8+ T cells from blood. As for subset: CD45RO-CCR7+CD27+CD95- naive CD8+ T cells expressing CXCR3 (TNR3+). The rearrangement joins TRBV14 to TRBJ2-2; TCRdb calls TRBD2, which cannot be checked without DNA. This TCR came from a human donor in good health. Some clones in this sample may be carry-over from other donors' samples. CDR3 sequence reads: CASSPSSGGPNTGELFF.